The 21 T cell receptor beta chains below were found in one sample sequenced in a study of blood T cells in healthy people across ages. A second PCR, run for roughly 6 to 11 cycles, used a sample-barcoded 5' primer plus a J-beta primer mix. TCRdb recomputed calls from the 5' RACE reads with MiXCR, one row per CDR3 protein. The sample contains roughly 2 million distinct CDR3 sequences, about 49% of which appear only once. Source material: blood. Receptors were obtained from a woman aged 40 to 50 in good health.

V and J are TRBV10-1 and TRBJ2-1; D may correspond to TRBD1 or TRBD2 (6 bases each). Germline V gene sequence: CDR1 WNHNN, CDR2 SYGVQD (reference sequence). Trimming shortened V by 3 bases and J by 10 bases, and 19 bases separated the two germline ends. This CDR3 contains 15 residues. Written as DNA, the CDR3 is TGCGCCAGCAGTGAAGGGGGGTCTCGCCAAAGAGAGCAGTTCTTC. Its protein product is CASSEGGSRQREQFF.

V and J are TRBV4-1 and TRBJ2-1; no reliable D call. The germline V and J ends were trimmed by 2 bases and 13 bases, with 18 bases remaining between them. Germline lookup yields CDR1 MGHRA and CDR2 YSYEKL. CDR3 size: 14 residues. The CDR3 loop is CASSQRGSTETQFF. The CDR3 bases are TGCGCCAGCAGCCAACGCGGTAGTACTGAGACCCAGTTCTTC.

This chain links TRBV13 with TRBJ1-6, with TRBD1 as a possible D gene (5 bases). The CDR3 covers 19 residues. CDR1 is PRHDT, CDR2 FYEKMQ, per germline (reference sequence). V was pared by 4 bases and J by 8 bases, with 27 bases between. The CDR3 DNA reads as TGTGCCAGCAGCTCCCCCCGGGGCACCGGGTCCAGGTCGGATTCACCCCTCCACTTT. This encodes CASSSPRGTGSRSDSPLHF.

This clonotype was seen just once. This chain connects TRBV7-9 to TRBJ2-2; no clear D. The CDR3 extends over 16 amino acids. Between the trimmed V and J ends, which lost 5 bases and 0 bases, there was a span of 13 bases. Germline CDR1 and CDR2: SEHNR and FQNEAQ (reference sequence). In nucleotides, the CDR3 is TGTGCCAGCAGCCCCCGTATGGGTGCGAACACCGGGGAGCTGTTTTTT. This gives the protein CASSPRMGANTGELFF.

The CDR3 DNA follows: TGCAGTGCTAGCATTCGGGCTAGCGGGTCGTCGGAGACCCAGTACTTC. Encoded protein: CSASIRASGSSETQYF. The gene calls are TRBV20-1 and TRBJ2-5, with 8 bases matching TRBD2. Germline CDR1 is DFQATT and CDR2 is SNEGSKA (reference sequence). The ends lost 3 bases at V and 5 bases at J; junction bases unmatched: 14. The CDR3 totals 16 residues.

This chain connects TRBV7-9 to TRBJ1-5; tentatively, D is TRBD1 (5 bases). Germline V gives CDR1 SEHNR, CDR2 FQNEAQ (reference sequence). Trimming shortened V by 5 bases and J by 7 bases, and 12 bases separated the two germline ends. This CDR3 has 13 amino acids. CDR3 DNA sequence: TGTGCCAGCAGCGCCGTGGGGGGGCAGCCCCAGCATTTT. Amino acid sequence: CASSAVGGQPQHF. Drawing the rest from reference TRBV7-9 and TRBJ1-5, the complete variable domain is DTGVSQNPRHKITKRGQNVTFRCDPISEHNRLYWYRQTLGQGPEFLTYFQNEAQLEKSRLLSDRFSAERPKGSFSTLEIQRTEQGDSAMYLCASSAVGGQPQHFGDGTRLSIL.

This clonotype has only a few counts. The J gene is TRBJ2-4, the V gene TRBV6-1; TRBD1 agrees at 7 bases. The CDR3 sequence is 15 residues long. The germline V gene encodes CDR1 MNHNS and CDR2 SASEGT. Unmatched junction bases numbered 9, after V lost 3 bases and J lost 7 bases. This CDR3 is CASSDLTGVGNIQYF. CDR3 nucleotide sequence: TGTGCCAGCAGTGACCTCACAGGGGTGGGGAACATTCAGTACTTC.

This clonotype has more than one count but fewer than ten. V is TRBV10-3 and J is TRBJ2-3, with TRBD2 identical over 12 bases. V lost 8 bases, J lost 2 bases, and 8 bases stayed unmatched. From germline, CDR1 is ENHRY and CDR2 SYGVKD. The CDR3 is 16 residues long. CDR3 DNA: TGTGCCATCGGAGCGACTAGCGGGAGCCTCACAGATACGCAGTATTTT. It specifies CAIGATSGSLTDTQYF.

The chain joins TRBV12-3 or TRBV12-4 to TRBJ2-7, with unresolved D. Judging by the DNA end, TRBJ2-5 fits better; the J call may be wrong. The CDR3 consists of 13 residues. DNA for the CDR3: TGTGCCAGCAGTTTAGCGCAAGGACAGACCCAGTACTTC. Translating it yields CASSLAQGQTQYF.

The rearrangement links TRBV7-2 to TRBJ2-1; D is tentatively TRBD1 or TRBD2 (6 bases each). V was clipped by 8 bases and J by 6 bases, with 17 bases between them. Germline-derived CDR1 and CDR2 are SGHTA and FQGNSA. The CDR3 consists of 14 residues. CDR3 residues: CASFIPGAGNEQFF. CDR3 bases: TGTGCCAGCTTCATACCGGGGGCTGGCAATGAGCAGTTCTTC.

Only a few counts were recorded for this clonotype. The junction departs from the called germline gene at one end, perhaps through a read error. The chain couples TRBV25-1 to TRBJ2-7; maybe TRBD2 (7 bases). Germline V gene data show CDR1 as MGHDK and CDR2 as SYGVNS. This CDR3 is built from 14 residues. CDR3 sequence reads: CASSQYGGHGEQYF. The CDR3 DNA is TGTGCCAGCAGTCAATACGGGGGGCATGGAGAGCAGTACTTC.

This clonotype occurred a few times. V is TRBV7-2 and J is TRBJ2-7, with D perhaps TRBD1 or TRBD2 (5 bases each). The CDR3 extends over 11 amino acids. Germline CDR1 reads SGHTA; CDR2 reads FQGNSA. V lost 6 bases and J 3 bases, leaving 6 bases between the germline ends. CDR3 coding DNA: TGTGCCAGCAGGGGGGACTACGAGCAGTACTTC. This sequence encodes CASRGDYEQYF.

The rearrangement uses TRBV4-2 and TRBJ2-3, with D possibly matching TRBD2 (5 bases). CDR3 length equals 16 residues. Germline V gives CDR1 LGHNA, CDR2 YNFKEQ. V was clipped by 4 bases and J by 4 bases, with 18 bases between them. CDR3 residues: CASSRDNGSGADTQYF. In DNA, the CDR3 is TGTGCCAGCAGCCGAGATAATGGGAGCGGAGCAGATACGCAGTATTTT.

This clonotype was observed a handful of times. The chain carries TRBV5-1 and TRBJ2-1; a possible D gene is TRBD1 (5 bases). V lost 2 bases and J 8 bases, leaving 11 bases between the germline ends. The CDR3 length is 13 residues. Germline CDR1 reads SGHRS; CDR2 reads YFSETQ. The CDR3 loop is CASSFRQFDEQFF. The DNA for the CDR3 is TGCGCCAGCAGCTTTAGACAGTTCGATGAGCAGTTCTTC.

The chain employs TRBV3-1 and TRBJ1-4; TRBD1 matches 7 bases. Trimming cost V 1 base and J 6 bases; bases outside gene matches: 11. The CDR3 is made up of 17 amino acids. Per the germline V gene, CDR1 is LGHDT and CDR2 is YNNKEL (reference sequence). In DNA, the CDR3 is TGTGCCAGCAGCCAAGTCCAACGGGGGCAGGGGGATGAAAAACTGTTTTTT. It translates to CASSQVQRGQGDEKLFF.

The rearrangement uses TRBV12-3 or TRBV12-4 and TRBJ2-5, with 7 positions matching TRBD1. J was trimmed by 5 bases and V by 7 bases; bases with no gene match: 7. The CDR3 has 13 residues. The CDR3 here is CASTKTGRETQYF. DNA of the CDR3: TGTGCCAGCACCAAGACAGGGCGCGAGACCCAGTACTTC.

The J gene is TRBJ1-2, the V gene TRBV12-3 or TRBV12-4; D may be TRBD1 (5 bases). This CDR3 is built from 16 residues. Trimming stripped 0 bases from V and 4 bases from J, with 15 bases between. This CDR3 is CASSLAVGQTSYGYTF. The CDR3 bases are TGTGCCAGCAGTTTAGCGGTCGGACAAACAAGCTATGGCTACACCTTC.

J is TRBJ1-6 and V is TRBV20-1; D is undetermined. Trimming stripped 0 bases from V and 8 bases from J, with 14 bases between. Looked up from germline, CDR1 is DFQATT and CDR2 is SNEGSKA (reference sequence). The length of the CDR3 is 15 residues. CDR3 in amino acids: CSAREGGRADSPLHF. CDR3 coding DNA: TGCAGTGCTAGAGAGGGAGGGCGAGCGGATTCACCCCTCCACTTT.

The chain joins TRBV12-3 or TRBV12-4 to TRBJ1-5; 8 bases are shared with TRBD1. V lost 5 bases and J lost 4; bases outside the gene matches: 7. The CDR3 is 15 residues long. The CDR3: CASSRQTGDNQPQHF. The DNA of the CDR3 is TGTGCCAGCAGTCGCCAGACAGGGGATAATCAGCCCCAGCATTTT.

This chain links TRBV12-3 or TRBV12-4 with TRBJ2-1, with TRBD1 as a possible D gene (7 bases). V lost 6 bases, J lost 7 bases, and 19 bases lay in between. The CDR3 is made up of 15 amino acids. The CDR3 is CASSSGGGVPNEQFF. CDR3 DNA: TGTGCCAGCAGCTCTGGAGGGGGCGTCCCAAATGAGCAGTTCTTC.

The V and J genes are TRBV6-6 and TRBJ2-1, with D unresolved. The CDR3 length is 14 residues. Deletions cut 2 bases from V and 8 bases from J, with 13 bases between. Per germline, CDR1 MNHNY and CDR2 SVGAGI (reference sequence). The CDR3 DNA reads as TGTGCCAGCAGTTACAGTGAGGTGGCGGATGAGCAGTTCTTC. As protein: CASSYSEVADEQFF.